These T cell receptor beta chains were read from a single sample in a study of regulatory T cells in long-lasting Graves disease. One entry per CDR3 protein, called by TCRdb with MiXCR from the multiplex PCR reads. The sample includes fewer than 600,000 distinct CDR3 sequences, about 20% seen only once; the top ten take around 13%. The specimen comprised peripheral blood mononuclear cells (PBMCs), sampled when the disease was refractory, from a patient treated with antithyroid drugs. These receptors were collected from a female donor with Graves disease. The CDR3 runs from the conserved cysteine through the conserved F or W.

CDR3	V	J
CASSLEVAGATDTQYF	TRBV28	TRBJ2-3
CATSRDRNLNEKLFF	TRBV15	TRBJ1-4
CASSQTRTSGRAVFGEQYF	TRBV12-3/TRBV12-4	TRBJ2-7
CASTLAGLRGNEQFF	TRBV12-3/TRBV12-4	TRBJ2-1
CASSYSQGAAYEQYF	TRBV6-5	TRBJ2-7
CSGTTSSGYTF	TRBV29-1	TRBJ1-2
CASSAFGTQYF	TRBV12-3/TRBV12-4	TRBJ2-5
CASRPPGGSLGAFF	TRBV12-3/TRBV12-4	TRBJ1-1
CASSLIRGGMNTEAFF	TRBV11-2	TRBJ1-1
CASSLHETNYGYTF	TRBV12-3/TRBV12-4	TRBJ1-2
CASSYSREQYF	TRBV6-2/TRBV6-3	TRBJ2-7
CASNLSGQRYYGYTF	TRBV7-2	TRBJ1-2
CAAGTVNTGELFF	TRBV12-3/TRBV12-4	TRBJ2-2
CASGGTASGNTIYF	TRBV2	TRBJ1-3
CASSQLAGVAGELFF	TRBV7-3	TRBJ2-2
CASSRENEETQYF	TRBV18	TRBJ2-5
CASSLEQGRSPLHF	TRBV7-2	TRBJ1-6
CASSLNRGATGELFF	TRBV19	TRBJ2-2
CAWSVDRAAYGYTF	TRBV30	TRBJ1-2
CASSQTSDTQYF	TRBV3-1	TRBJ2-3
CASSLGRLAGGQETQYF	TRBV7-2	TRBJ2-5
CATSDLASGLYNEQFF	TRBV24-1	TRBJ2-1
CASRGTHLRGTEAFF	TRBV6-1	TRBJ1-1
CASSLGGLNNQPQHF	TRBV28	TRBJ1-5
CAWSAAGGHTGELFF	TRBV30	TRBJ2-2
CASSPLADPYEQYF	TRBV30	TRBJ2-7
CASSYSVGQPQHF	TRBV6-5	TRBJ1-5
CASHKGTTRAFF	TRBV6-1	TRBJ1-1
CASSYSILAPDEKLFF	TRBV6-2/TRBV6-3	TRBJ1-4
CASSSTGGTDTQYF	TRBV28	TRBJ2-3
CASSPGGPGGSYGYTF	TRBV7-2	TRBJ1-2
CASSQYSLGGTEAFF	TRBV3-1	TRBJ1-1
CASNGATNEKLFF	TRBV19	TRBJ1-4
CASRPQEGNREQFF	TRBV28	TRBJ2-1
CASSLRLEHGYTF	TRBV12-3/TRBV12-4	TRBJ1-2
CASSPDKSRSPLHF	TRBV18	TRBJ1-6
CASSSQALAFF	TRBV7-9	TRBJ1-1
CATSDLKVETDTQYF	TRBV24-1	TRBJ2-3
CASSEAGFGLAETQYF	TRBV2	TRBJ2-5
CSTRAVKQETQYF	TRBV20-1	TRBJ2-5
CASSRGTSGGQETQYF	TRBV5-1	TRBJ2-5
CASSEPDSPLHF	TRBV28	TRBJ1-6